The 18 T cell receptor beta chains below all came from one sample that was sequenced in a study of neurological immune-mediated disorders. TCRdb processed the 5' RACE reads anew with MiXCR; each CDR3 protein has one entry. This table has 50,000 or so distinct CDR3 sequences, about 3.4% appearing once. The specimen sequenced was PBMCs. These receptors all come from a woman aged 60-75 years with multiple sclerosis.

This clonotype appeared many times. The gene calls are TRBV2 and TRBJ2-1; TRBD1 matches 9 bases. The trim removed 3 bases at V and 4 bases at J, leaving 4 bases unmatched. Germline V gene sequence: CDR1 SNHLY, CDR2 FYNNEI. This CDR3 is 15 amino acids long. The chain's CDR3 is CASSEDRGGYNEQFF. The CDR3 coding sequence is TGTGCCAGCAGTGAGGACAGGGGCGGGTACAATGAGCAGTTCTTC.

This clonotype was picked up many times. V usage is TRBV29-1 and J usage is TRBJ2-1, with unresolved D. CDR1 and CDR2 (germline): SQVTM, ANQGSEA. V was trimmed by 4 bases and J by 3 bases, leaving 7 bases between them. The CDR3 is 12 residues long. The CDR3 loop is CSVGENYNEQFF. Here the CDR3 DNA reads TGCAGCGTTGGAGAGAACTACAATGAGCAGTTCTTC.

This clonotype has ten or more counts. The junction does not match germline at one end; this may be a read error. The CDR3 DNA follows: TGTGCCAGCAGCCATGAGCGGGGTGAGAACCCTGAAGCTTTCTTT. Translated: CASSHERGENPEAFF. This rearrangement joins TRBV12-3 or TRBV12-4 to TRBJ1-1; D unclear. The CDR3 contains 15 residues.

A remark on this clonotype: This may come from a read error, since a much larger clone is one base off. CDR3 amino acids: CASSLESGGKTIYF. Here the CDR3 DNA reads TGTGCCAGCAGCTTAGAGTCTGGTGGAAAAACCATATATTTT. The V gene is TRBV7-9, the J gene TRBJ1-3; no reliable D call. Germline assignment: CDR1 SEHNR and CDR2 FQNEAQ (reference sequence). The CDR3 runs to 14 residues.

By share of the sample, this clonotype is medium-sized. V is TRBV10-3 and J is TRBJ2-2; 7 bases map to TRBD2. Germline CDR1 is ENHRY and CDR2 is SYGVKD. After removal of 8 bases from V and 6 bases from J, the junction contained 9 bases not matched to a gene. This CDR3 spans 14 amino acids. The CDR3 nucleotides are TGTGCCATCGCGGCTAGCGGTGCTTCCGGGGAGCTGTTTTTT. Translation: CAIAASGASGELFF.

In this sample, this clonotype turned up many times. The chain employs TRBV5-1 and TRBJ2-5; TRBD2 might be the D (5 bases). CDR3 length: 14 residues. CDR1 is SGHRS and CDR2 is YFSETQ in the germline V gene. V was cut by 8 bases and J by 6 bases, with 20 bases left in between. As DNA, the CDR3 is TGCGCCAGTCAGCATGGGCAAGGGAGTCAGACCCAGTACTTC. It encodes CASQHGQGSQTQYF.

This clonotype was detected many times. This rearrangement joins TRBV5-5 to TRBJ1-1; 9 positions agree with TRBD1. V trimming: 4 bases; J trimming: 0 bases; junction bases outside the gene matches: 7. The V gene's germline CDR1 is SGHKS and CDR2 YYEKEE (reference sequence). The CDR3 covers 16 residues. In DNA form, the CDR3 reads TGTGCCAGCAGCCCAAGGACAGGGGCCTTGAACACTGAAGCTTTCTTT. Protein product: CASSPRTGALNTEAFF.

In this sample, this clonotype turned up many times. This chain uses TRBV20-1 with TRBJ1-5; 8 bases are a match to TRBD1. Germline V gene data show CDR1 as DFQATT and CDR2 as SNEGSKA (reference sequence). The CDR3 covers 16 residues. The trim removed 6 bases at V and 3 bases at J, leaving 13 bases unmatched. CDR3 bases: TGCAGTGCGAGTGGACAGGGCGGAGGTTTCAATCAGCCCCAGCATTTT. Protein product: CSASGQGGGFNQPQHF.

By share of the sample, this clonotype is large. The V call is TRBV5-1, the J call TRBJ2-6; no clear D. This CDR3 spans 15 amino acids. With 3 bases removed from V and 1 base from J, the gap between germline ends came to 8 bases. Germline loops: CDR1 SGHRS, CDR2 YFSETQ. CDR3 protein: CASSSGPSGANVLTF. The DNA for the CDR3 is TGCGCCAGCAGCTCAGGACCATCTGGGGCCAACGTCCTGACTTTC.

This clonotype was seen repeatedly, ten times or more. A single base separates this from a much larger clone, so it may be a read error. The chain combines TRBV7-7 with TRBJ2-5; TRBD1 matches 8 bases. The CDR3 loop spans 15 amino acids. Germline V gives CDR1 SSHAT, CDR2 FNYEAQ (reference sequence). In DNA form, the CDR3 reads TGTGCTAGCAGCCAAGGGAGCAGGGGGCAGGAGACCCAGTACTTC. It codes for CASSQGSRGQETQYF.

This clonotype was picked up many times. The V gene is TRBV5-1, the J gene TRBJ1-1; D call uncertain. Trimming took 3 bases from V and 6 from J, leaving 15 bases between them. Germline V gives CDR1 SGHRS, CDR2 YFSETQ. This CDR3 spans 14 amino acids. CDR3 sequence: CASSYEGQASEAFF. The CDR3 DNA is TGCGCCAGCAGCTACGAAGGTCAAGCATCTGAAGCTTTCTTT.

This clonotype was observed a handful of times. The germline gene is not matched at one end of the junction; a read error may be the cause. This chain uses TRBV11-2 with TRBJ2-2; D not resolved. The CDR3 consists of 11 residues. The V gene's germline CDR1 is SGHAT and CDR2 FQNNGV. The CDR3 is CDSSLAGELFF. The CDR3 region has the DNA TGTGACAGCAGCTTAGCCGGGGAGCTGTTTTTT.

This clonotype was recorded many times. The chain uses TRBV20-1 and TRBJ2-7, with 13 bases aligning to TRBD2. Germline V CDR1 and CDR2: DFQATT, SNEGSKA (reference sequence). The CDR3 contains 13 residues. Here the CDR3 reads CSAPGLAGLEQYF. The CDR3 region has the DNA TGCAGCGCTCCGGGACTAGCGGGATTGGAGCAGTACTTC.

This clonotype was counted many times. This chain joins TRBV7-8 and TRBJ1-2; 10 nucleotides align to TRBD1. The CDR3 has 19 residues. Germline loops: CDR1 SGHVS, CDR2 FQNEAQ. The J segment lost 0 bases and the V segment lost 2 bases, leaving 12 bases of the junction unmatched. The CDR3 loop is CASSLSLGTGDHSNYGYTF. The CDR3, as DNA: TGTGCCAGCAGCTTATCCCTGGGGACAGGGGACCATTCTAACTATGGCTACACCTTC.

The chain combines TRBV18 with TRBJ2-4, with D possibly TRBD2 on 5 matching bases. The CDR3 is made up of 16 amino acids. Trimming removed 6 bases from V and 0 bases from J, with 15 bases in between. Germline V gene data show CDR1 as KGHSH and CDR2 as LQKENI. CDR3 coding DNA: TGTGCCAGCTCGTCCCAGGAGGTGCGAGCCAAAAACATTCAGTACTTC. Protein sequence: CASSSQEVRAKNIQYF.

In this sample, this clonotype turned up many times. In DNA form, the CDR3 reads TGCAGCGCGGGGACTAGCGGGAGTACAGATACGCAGTATTTT. Amino acid sequence: CSAGTSGSTDTQYF. The chain employs TRBV29-1 and TRBJ2-3; 14 bases align to TRBD2. The CDR3 has 14 residues. The J segment lost 3 bases and the V segment lost 7 bases, leaving 3 bases of the junction unmatched. Looked up from germline, CDR1 is SQVTM and CDR2 is ANQGSEA.

This clonotype occurred many times. The genes are TRBV7-9 and TRBJ2-5; 7 bases fit TRBD1. The CDR3 runs 15 residues. V lost 7 bases and J lost 4; bases outside the gene matches: 12. Germline V gene lookup returns CDR1 SEHNR and CDR2 FQNEAQ (reference sequence). The CDR3 reads CASKETGAGGETQYF. The CDR3 DNA reads TGTGCCAGCAAGGAAACAGGGGCCGGAGGAGAGACCCAGTACTTC.

This clonotype occurred many times. This chain connects TRBV28 to TRBJ2-5; no definite D call. Germline V gives CDR1 MDHEN, CDR2 SYDVKM. Trimming cost V 10 bases and J 5 bases, with 20 bases left between them. The CDR3 extends over 14 amino acids. Written as DNA, the CDR3 is TGTGCCACCACGGTGGACCCCATGAGGGAGACCCAGTACTTC. It specifies CATTVDPMRETQYF.